This T cell receptor beta chain appears in the sequencing data of a study of shared clonotypes between healthy human individuals. Clones were read by immunoSEQ multiplex PCR, and TCRdb kept only the in-frame ones, dropping some. The profile shows roughly 480,000 clones, around 80% of them singletons. The sequence was obtained from a woman in her forties in good health. Some clones in this sample may be carry-over from other donors' samples. Sequenced: PBMCs.

The CDR3 spells CASSPRESSTRRYEQYF. CDR3 coding DNA: TGTGCCAGCAGCCCTAGAGAGTCTAGCACCCGTAGGTACGAGCAGTACTTC. The rearrangement links TRBV14 to TRBJ2-7, with a tentative D call TRBD2 (5 bases). The germline V and J ends were trimmed by 4 bases and 4 bases, with 23 bases remaining between them. This CDR3 is built from 17 residues. Germline CDR1 reads SGHDN; CDR2 reads FVKESK.